This T cell receptor (beta chain) is drawn from a study of blood T cell repertoires in COVID-19. Study-level background: From the United States, Italy and Spain came samples of acute and convalescent COVID-19.

Clones were sequenced by immunoSEQ multiplex PCR, and TCRdb holds only the in-frame ones, with some missing. Altogether around 300,000 clones are present, more than 80% being singletons, with the ten largest covering roughly 6.8%. A Seattle source enrolled patients during active infection and followed them longitudinally. Germline trimming cut 4 bases from V and 6 bases from J; bases unmatched to any gene: 7. The CDR3 has 14 amino acids. Germline-derived CDR1 and CDR2 are SGHRS and YFSETQ. V usage is TRBV5-1 and J usage is TRBJ2-3; 8 bases line up with TRBD2. This receptor was identified in a woman younger than 45 with COVID-19, enrolled during active disease. Sequencing used peripheral blood. The CDR3 spells CASSPGTSVDTQYF. The CDR3 DNA follows: TGCGCCAGCAGCCCCGGGACTAGTGTCGATACGCAGTATTTT.